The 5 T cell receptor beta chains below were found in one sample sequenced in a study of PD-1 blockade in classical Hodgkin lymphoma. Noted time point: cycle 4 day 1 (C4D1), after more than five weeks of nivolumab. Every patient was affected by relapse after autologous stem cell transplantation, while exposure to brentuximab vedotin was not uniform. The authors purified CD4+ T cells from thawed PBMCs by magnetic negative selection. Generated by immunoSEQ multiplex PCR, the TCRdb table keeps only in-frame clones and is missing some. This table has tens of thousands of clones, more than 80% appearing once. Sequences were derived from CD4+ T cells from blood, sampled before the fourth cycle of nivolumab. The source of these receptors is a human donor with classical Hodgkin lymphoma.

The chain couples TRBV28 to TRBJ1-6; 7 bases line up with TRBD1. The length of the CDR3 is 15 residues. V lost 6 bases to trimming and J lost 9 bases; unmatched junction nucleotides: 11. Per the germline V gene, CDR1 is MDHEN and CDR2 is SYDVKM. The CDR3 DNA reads TGTGCCAGCAGACGTGACAGGGCCATGGTTTCACCCCTCCACTTT. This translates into CASRRDRAMVSPLHF.

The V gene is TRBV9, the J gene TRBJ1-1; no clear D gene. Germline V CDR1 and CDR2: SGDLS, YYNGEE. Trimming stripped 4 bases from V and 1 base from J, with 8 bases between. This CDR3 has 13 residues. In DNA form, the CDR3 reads TGTGCCAGCAGCCCCCGGCCGAACACTGAAGCTTTCTTT. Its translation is CASSPRPNTEAFF.

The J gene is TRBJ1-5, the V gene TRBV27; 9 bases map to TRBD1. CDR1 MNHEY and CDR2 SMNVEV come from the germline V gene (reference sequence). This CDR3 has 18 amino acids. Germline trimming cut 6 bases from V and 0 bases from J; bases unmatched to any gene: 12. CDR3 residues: CASRLGTGTINSNQPQHF. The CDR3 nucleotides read TGTGCCAGCAGATTGGGGACAGGGACGATCAATAGCAATCAGCCCCAGCATTTT.

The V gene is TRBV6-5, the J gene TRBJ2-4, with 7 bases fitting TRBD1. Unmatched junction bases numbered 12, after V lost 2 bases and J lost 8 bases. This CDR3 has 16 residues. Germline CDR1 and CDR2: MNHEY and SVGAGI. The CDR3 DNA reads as TGTGCCAGCAGTTACGGCCGGGACAGTACGGCGGACATTCAGTACTTC. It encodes CASSYGRDSTADIQYF.

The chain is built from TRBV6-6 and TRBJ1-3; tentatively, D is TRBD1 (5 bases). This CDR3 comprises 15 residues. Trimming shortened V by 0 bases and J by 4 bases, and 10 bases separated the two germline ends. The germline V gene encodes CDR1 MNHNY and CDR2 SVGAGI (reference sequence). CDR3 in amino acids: CASSYSSGTGNTIYF. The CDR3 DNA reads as TGTGCCAGCAGTTACTCGTCAGGGACGGGAAACACCATATATTTT.